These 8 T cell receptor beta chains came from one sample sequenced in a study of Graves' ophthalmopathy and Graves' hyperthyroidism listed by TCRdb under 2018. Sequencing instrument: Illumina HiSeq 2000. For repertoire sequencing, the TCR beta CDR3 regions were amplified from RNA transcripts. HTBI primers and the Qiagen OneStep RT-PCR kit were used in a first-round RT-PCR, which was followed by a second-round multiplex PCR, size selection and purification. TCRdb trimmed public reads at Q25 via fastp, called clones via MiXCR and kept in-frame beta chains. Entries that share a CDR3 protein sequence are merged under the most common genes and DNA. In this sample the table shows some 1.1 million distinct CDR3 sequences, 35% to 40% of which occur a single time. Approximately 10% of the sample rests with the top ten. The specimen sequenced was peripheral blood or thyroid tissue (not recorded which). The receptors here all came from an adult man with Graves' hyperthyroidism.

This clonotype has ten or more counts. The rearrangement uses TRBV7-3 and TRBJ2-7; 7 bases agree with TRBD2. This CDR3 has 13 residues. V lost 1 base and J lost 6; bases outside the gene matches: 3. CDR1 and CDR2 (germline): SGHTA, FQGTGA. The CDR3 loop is CASSLSPGGEQYF. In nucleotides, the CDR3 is TGTGCCAGCAGCTTAAGTCCGGGAGGCGAGCAGTACTTC.

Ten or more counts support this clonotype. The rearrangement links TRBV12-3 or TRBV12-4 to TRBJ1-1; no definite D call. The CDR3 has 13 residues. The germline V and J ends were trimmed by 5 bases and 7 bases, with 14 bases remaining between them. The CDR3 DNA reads TGTGCCAGCAGTCCCCAACACCGAGGTGAAGCTTTCTTT. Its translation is CASSPQHRGEAFF.

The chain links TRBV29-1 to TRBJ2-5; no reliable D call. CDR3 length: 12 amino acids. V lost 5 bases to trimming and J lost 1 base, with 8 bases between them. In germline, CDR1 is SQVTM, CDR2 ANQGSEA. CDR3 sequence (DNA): TGCAGCGTTTATCCCCGCCAAGAGACCCAGTACTTC. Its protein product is CSVYPRQETQYF.

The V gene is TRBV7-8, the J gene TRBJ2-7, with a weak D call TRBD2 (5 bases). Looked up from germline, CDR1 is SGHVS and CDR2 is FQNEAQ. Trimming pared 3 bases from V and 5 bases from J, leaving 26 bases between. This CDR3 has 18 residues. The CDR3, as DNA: TGTGCCAGCAGCTTCTTCACGACTACCAATAGCTACGGGGACGAGCAGTACTTC. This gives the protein CASSFFTTTNSYGDEQYF. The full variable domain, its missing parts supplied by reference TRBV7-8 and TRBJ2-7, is GAGVSQSPRYKVAKRGQDVALRCDPISGHVSLFWYQQALGQGPEFLTYFQNEAQLDKSGLPSDRFFAERPEGSVSTLKIQRTQQEDSAVYLCASSFFTTTNSYGDEQYFGPGTRLTVT.

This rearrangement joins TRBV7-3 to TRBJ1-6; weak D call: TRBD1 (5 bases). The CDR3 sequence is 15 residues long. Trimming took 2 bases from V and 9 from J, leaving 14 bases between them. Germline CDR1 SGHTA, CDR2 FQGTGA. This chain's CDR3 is CASSLLAGKVSPLHF. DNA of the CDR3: TGTGCCAGCAGCTTATTGGCAGGGAAGGTTTCACCCCTCCACTTT.

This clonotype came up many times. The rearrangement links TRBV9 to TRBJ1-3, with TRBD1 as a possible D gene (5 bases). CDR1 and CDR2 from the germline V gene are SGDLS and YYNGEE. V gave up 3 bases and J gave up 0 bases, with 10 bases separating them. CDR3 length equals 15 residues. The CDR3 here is CASSADSYSGNTIYF. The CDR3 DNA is TGTGCCAGCAGCGCCGACAGCTACTCTGGAAACACCATATATTTT.

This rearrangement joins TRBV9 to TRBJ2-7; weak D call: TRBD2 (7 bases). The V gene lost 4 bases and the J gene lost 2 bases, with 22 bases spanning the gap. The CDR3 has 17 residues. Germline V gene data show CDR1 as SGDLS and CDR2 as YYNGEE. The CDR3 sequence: CASSPTGTNGGPYEQYF. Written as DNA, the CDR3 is TGTGCCAGCAGCCCAACCGGGACTAACGGGGGGCCCTACGAGCAGTACTTC.

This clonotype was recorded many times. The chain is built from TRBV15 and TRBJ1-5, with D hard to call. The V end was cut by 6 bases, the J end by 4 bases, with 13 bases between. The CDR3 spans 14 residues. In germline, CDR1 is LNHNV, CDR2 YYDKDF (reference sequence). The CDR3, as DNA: TGTGCCACCAGTGGTGGTCACCCTAATCAGCCCCAGCATTTT. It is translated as CATSGGHPNQPQHF.